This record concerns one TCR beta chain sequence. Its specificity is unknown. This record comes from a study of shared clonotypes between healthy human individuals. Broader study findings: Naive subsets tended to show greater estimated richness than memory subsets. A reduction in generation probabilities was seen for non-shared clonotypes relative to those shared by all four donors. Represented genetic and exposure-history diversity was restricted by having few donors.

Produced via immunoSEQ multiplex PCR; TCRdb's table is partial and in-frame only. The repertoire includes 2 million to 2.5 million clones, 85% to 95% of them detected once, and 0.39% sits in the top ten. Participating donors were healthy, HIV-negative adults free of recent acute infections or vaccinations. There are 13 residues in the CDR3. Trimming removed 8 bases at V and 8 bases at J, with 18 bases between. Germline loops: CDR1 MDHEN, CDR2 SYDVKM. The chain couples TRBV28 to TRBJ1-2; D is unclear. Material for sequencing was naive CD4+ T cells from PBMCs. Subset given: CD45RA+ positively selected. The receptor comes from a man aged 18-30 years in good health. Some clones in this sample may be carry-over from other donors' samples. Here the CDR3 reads CASSVNVLLGYTF. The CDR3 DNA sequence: TGTGCCAGCTCGGTAAATGTTTTGTTGGGCTACACCTTC.